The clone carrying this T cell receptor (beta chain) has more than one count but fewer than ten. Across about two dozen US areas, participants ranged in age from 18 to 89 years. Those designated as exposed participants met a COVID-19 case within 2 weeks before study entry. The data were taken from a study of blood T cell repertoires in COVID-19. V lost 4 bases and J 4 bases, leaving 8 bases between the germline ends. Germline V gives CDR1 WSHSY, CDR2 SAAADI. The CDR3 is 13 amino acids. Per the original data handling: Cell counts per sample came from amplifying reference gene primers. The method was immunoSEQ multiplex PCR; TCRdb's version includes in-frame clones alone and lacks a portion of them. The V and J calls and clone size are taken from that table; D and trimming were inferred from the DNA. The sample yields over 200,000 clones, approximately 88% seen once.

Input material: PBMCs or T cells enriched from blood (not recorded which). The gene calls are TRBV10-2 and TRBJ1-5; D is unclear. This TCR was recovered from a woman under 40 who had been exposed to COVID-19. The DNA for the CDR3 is TGCGCCAGCAGTGCGGCGGGGAATCAGCCCCAGCATTTT. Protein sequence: CASSAAGNQPQHF.